This is a list of T cell receptor beta chains from one sample in a study of Tregs in tolerant kidney transplant recipients. The protocol was immunoSEQ multiplex PCR, while the TCRdb copy is restricted to in-frame clones and leaves out a portion. In the table there are 95,000 to 120,000 clones, 90% of which are singletons. The sequencing here drew on CD4+ T cells from blood, taken before the transplant. These receptors came from a human donor who received a combined kidney and bone marrow transplant. Each CDR3 is given with its conserved first and last residue. The order of the fields is CDR3 DNA, CDR3 protein, V gene, D gene, clone size, J gene. A D gene is named only where the DNA matches it firmly. Clone size appears in some rows only: once, few, many, or a class for an expanded clone.

CDR3nt: TGTGCCAGCAGCCAAGACAGGTGGCCCGGGGAGCTGTTTTTT; CDR3aa: CASSQDRWPGELFF; v_gene: TRBV7-7; d_gene: .; abundance: .; j_gene: TRBJ2-2
CDR3nt: TGTGCCAGCAGCCCCGAAGAGGGCTACTATGGCTACACCTTC; CDR3aa: CASSPEEGYYGYTF; v_gene: TRBV9; d_gene: .; abundance: .; j_gene: TRBJ1-2
CDR3nt: TGTGCCAGCAGCCCCACGGGGGTACAAGACTATGGCTACACCTTC; CDR3aa: CASSPTGVQDYGYTF; v_gene: TRBV5-6; d_gene: .; abundance: few; j_gene: TRBJ1-2
CDR3nt: TGTGCCAGCAGTTTATCGAGGGGGTACAATCAGCCCCAGCATTTT; CDR3aa: CASSLSRGYNQPQHF; v_gene: TRBV27; d_gene: .; abundance: .; j_gene: TRBJ1-5
CDR3nt: TGCGCCAGCAGCTATGGGCCCCGACAGGGGGATAGTCAGCCCCAGCATTTT; CDR3aa: CASSYGPRQGDSQPQHF; v_gene: TRBV5-1; d_gene: TRBD1; abundance: once; j_gene: TRBJ1-5
CDR3nt: TGTGCCAGCAGTGGGCCCGGGAGCTCTGGAAACACCATATATTTT; CDR3aa: CASSGPGSSGNTIYF; v_gene: TRBV28; d_gene: .; abundance: .; j_gene: TRBJ1-3
CDR3nt: TGTGCCAGCAGCTTACGATATCGGGGGGGTGGCGATGAGCAGTTCTTC; CDR3aa: CASSLRYRGGGDEQFF; v_gene: TRBV11-2; d_gene: TRBD2; abundance: .; j_gene: TRBJ2-1
CDR3nt: TGTGCCAGCAGCTTGGGGGCGGGAGGCTCCTACGAGCAGTACTTC; CDR3aa: CASSLGAGGSYEQYF; v_gene: TRBV5-4; d_gene: TRBD2; abundance: .; j_gene: TRBJ2-7
CDR3nt: TGTGCCAGCAGCTTTGACAGGGGCGGAGGTGGCTACACCTTC; CDR3aa: CASSFDRGGGGYTF; v_gene: TRBV5-4; d_gene: TRBD1; abundance: .; j_gene: TRBJ1-2
CDR3nt: TGTGCCAGCAGTTACGTTAGTGGGACAGCATCCTATGGCTACACCTTC; CDR3aa: CASSYVSGTASYGYTF; v_gene: TRBV6-5; d_gene: TRBD1; abundance: .; j_gene: TRBJ1-2
CDR3nt: TGTGCCAGCAGCTTAGCTCCGGACCCGAGGGATGAGCAGTTCTTC; CDR3aa: CASSLAPDPRDEQFF; v_gene: TRBV27; d_gene: .; abundance: once; j_gene: TRBJ2-1
CDR3nt: TGCAGCGTTGGGGCTACCGACACAGATACGCAGTATTTT; CDR3aa: CSVGATDTDTQYF; v_gene: TRBV29-1; d_gene: .; abundance: .; j_gene: TRBJ2-3
CDR3nt: TGCAGCGTTGTCGGGACTAGGGGCACCGGGGAGCTGTTTTTT; CDR3aa: CSVVGTRGTGELFF; v_gene: TRBV29-1; d_gene: TRBD2; abundance: .; j_gene: TRBJ2-2
CDR3nt: TGTGCCAGCAGACGCGGGACTAGCGGGAGGAGGTACGAGCAGTACTTC; CDR3aa: CASRRGTSGRRYEQYF; v_gene: TRBV28; d_gene: TRBD2; abundance: .; j_gene: TRBJ2-7
CDR3nt: TGTGCCAGCAGCCCCTTTGCTGGAAACACCATATATTTT; CDR3aa: CASSPFAGNTIYF; v_gene: TRBV6-6; d_gene: .; abundance: .; j_gene: TRBJ1-3
CDR3nt: TGCAGCGTTGCTTTGACAGCTGGATCAGGGAATGAGCAGTTCTTC; CDR3aa: CSVALTAGSGNEQFF; v_gene: TRBV29-1; d_gene: .; abundance: once; j_gene: TRBJ2-1
CDR3nt: TGCGCCAGCAGCGGACAGGGCGTTAACTATGGCTACACCTTC; CDR3aa: CASSGQGVNYGYTF; v_gene: TRBV5-1; d_gene: TRBD1; abundance: .; j_gene: TRBJ1-2
CDR3nt: TGTGCCATCGGATCGGGACAGGGCTACGAGCAGTACTTC; CDR3aa: CAIGSGQGYEQYF; v_gene: TRBV10-3; d_gene: TRBD1; abundance: .; j_gene: TRBJ2-7
CDR3nt: TGCGCCAGCAGCACAGGGCTGGGCGAGCAGTACTTC; CDR3aa: CASSTGLGEQYF; v_gene: TRBV23-1; d_gene: .; abundance: once; j_gene: TRBJ2-7
CDR3nt: TGTGCCAGCAGCCCCTTTGGGACAGGGGCCCCAATTGAGCAGTTCTTC; CDR3aa: CASSPFGTGAPIEQFF; v_gene: TRBV14; d_gene: TRBD1; abundance: .; j_gene: TRBJ2-1
CDR3nt: TGTGCCACCGGTGGGTCCGGGTCTTTTAATGAAAAACTGTTTTTT; CDR3aa: CATGGSGSFNEKLFF; v_gene: TRBV15; d_gene: .; abundance: once; j_gene: TRBJ1-4
CDR3nt: TGTGCCAGTAGTATCACGGGAAACAATCAGCCCCAGCATTTT; CDR3aa: CASSITGNNQPQHF; v_gene: TRBV19; d_gene: .; abundance: .; j_gene: TRBJ1-5
CDR3nt: TGCGCCAGCAGTGACATTAGCTACGAGCAGTACTTC; CDR3aa: CASSDISYEQYF; v_gene: TRBV10-2; d_gene: .; abundance: .; j_gene: TRBJ2-7
CDR3nt: TGTGCCAGCAGTCGACAGGGGACCGGAAACTATGGCTACACCTTC; CDR3aa: CASSRQGTGNYGYTF; v_gene: TRBV5-4; d_gene: TRBD1; abundance: .; j_gene: TRBJ1-2
CDR3nt: TGTGCCAGTAGTATAGTTCGGGGGGCCCTTAACTATGGCTACACCTTC; CDR3aa: CASSIVRGALNYGYTF; v_gene: TRBV19; d_gene: .; abundance: .; j_gene: TRBJ1-2
CDR3nt: TGTGCCATCGGGGAGGGTCTCGAGCAGTACTTC; CDR3aa: CAIGEGLEQYF; v_gene: TRBV6-5; d_gene: TRBD2; abundance: .; j_gene: TRBJ2-7
CDR3nt: TGTGCCTCCGAGGGAGTCGACTACGAGCAGTACTTC; CDR3aa: CASEGVDYEQYF; v_gene: TRBV10-3; d_gene: .; abundance: .; j_gene: TRBJ2-7